The present TCR beta chain was sequenced within a study of T-cell memory formation after mild COVID-19. Via MiXCR, TCRdb re-called the 5' RACE reads, giving one row per CDR3 protein. This table holds about 500,000 distinct CDR3 sequences, about a fifth found once. Regarding the study as a whole: Most CD4+ clones that shrank were in CM and EM, while CD8+ ones turned up in EMRA.

This clonotype was seen ten or more times. Antigen unknown. V was cut by 1 base and J by 6 bases, with 7 bases left in between. CDR3 length equals 12 residues. Germline CDR1 is SGHVS and CDR2 is FNYEAQ. Sequencing used PBMCs or a T cell subset sorted from them (not recorded which). The clonotype comes from an adult woman who had mild COVID-19 (a few samples of this study predate the infection). Cell type and time point are not known. V is TRBV7-6 and J is TRBJ2-7, with D possibly being TRBD2 (6 bases). DNA for the CDR3: TGTGCCAGCAGCTTAGGGGGGGTCGAGCAGTACTTC. Protein: CASSLGGVEQYF.